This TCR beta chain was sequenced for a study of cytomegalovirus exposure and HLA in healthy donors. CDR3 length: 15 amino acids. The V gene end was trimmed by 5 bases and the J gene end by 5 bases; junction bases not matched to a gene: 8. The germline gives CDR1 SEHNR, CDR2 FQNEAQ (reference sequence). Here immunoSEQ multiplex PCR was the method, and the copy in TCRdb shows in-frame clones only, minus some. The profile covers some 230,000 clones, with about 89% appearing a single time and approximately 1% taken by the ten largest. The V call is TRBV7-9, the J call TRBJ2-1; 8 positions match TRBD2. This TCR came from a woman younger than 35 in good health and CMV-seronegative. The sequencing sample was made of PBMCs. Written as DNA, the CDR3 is TGTGCCAGCAGCCCCCCTCTAGCGGGTAACAATGAGCAGTTCTTC. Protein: CASSPPLAGNNEQFF.